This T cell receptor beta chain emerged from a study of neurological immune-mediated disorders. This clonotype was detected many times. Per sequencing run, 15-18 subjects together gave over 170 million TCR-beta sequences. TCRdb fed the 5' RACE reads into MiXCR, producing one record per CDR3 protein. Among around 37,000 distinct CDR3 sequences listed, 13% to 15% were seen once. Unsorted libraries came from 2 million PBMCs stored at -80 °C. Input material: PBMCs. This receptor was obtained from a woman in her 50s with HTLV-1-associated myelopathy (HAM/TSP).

CDR3 nucleotide sequence: TGTGCCAGCAGTGAACCAGAATCACCCCTCCACTTT. It translates to CASSEPESPLHF. V is TRBV2 and J is TRBJ1-6, with D uncertain. Trimming removed 2 bases at V and 10 bases at J, with 6 bases between. Germline CDR1 is SNHLY and CDR2 is FYNNEI. The CDR3 loop spans 12 amino acids.